These 10 T cell receptor beta chains were all obtained from the same sample, sequenced in a study of CD8 T cells in Susac syndrome (dated by TCRdb to the late 2010s). The method behind the library was the immunoSEQ multiplex PCR assay. RNA was extracted with the RNeasy kit and about 0.45 to 1 ug was reverse transcribed using random hexamers. The raw public data were reprocessed by TCRdb itself: fastp quality trimming at Q25, MiXCR clonotype calling, in-frame beta chains only. Each CDR3 protein gets just one entry, which takes the most common genes and DNA from the rows behind it. Here the sample has about 25,000 distinct CDR3 sequences; around 94% occur a single time. The ten biggest clones cover around 0.3% of the sample. Sequenced: CD8+ T cells from PBMCs. These receptors were obtained from a human donor in good health.

The V and J genes are TRBV4-3 and TRBJ1-2; perhaps TRBD1 as D (6 bases). With 3 bases removed from V and 8 bases from J, the gap between germline ends came to 19 bases. The CDR3 loop spans 15 amino acids. CDR1 is LGHNA, CDR2 YSLEER, per germline. The CDR3 sequence is CASSQEGDYSGGYTF. CDR3 nucleotides: TGCGCCAGCAGCCAGGAGGGGGACTACAGTGGAGGCTACACCTTC.

This sequence joins TRBV14 and TRBJ2-2; perhaps TRBD1 as D (6 bases). Trimming stripped 4 bases from V and 3 bases from J, with 21 bases between. The CDR3 totals 18 residues. Germline CDR1 is SGHDN and CDR2 is FVKESK. The CDR3 sequence is CASSPSLPQGLHTGELFF. CDR3 sequence (DNA): TGTGCCAGCAGCCCGTCCCTACCACAGGGCCTCCACACCGGGGAGCTGTTTTTT.

The chain has TRBV7-9 and TRBJ1-1; D call uncertain. The CDR3 runs 15 residues. Germline V gene lookup returns CDR1 SEHNR and CDR2 FQNEAQ (reference sequence). Trimming left V 2 bases short and J 1 base short, with 11 bases between. CDR3: CASSLFNTPNTEAFF. CDR3 sequence (DNA): TGTGCCAGCAGCTTATTTAACACGCCGAACACTGAAGCTTTCTTT.

The chain combines TRBV12-3 or TRBV12-4 with TRBJ1-2; 7 bases are shared with TRBD1. The V and J ends lost 1 base and 6 bases, in that order; junction bases with no gene match: 11. The CDR3 length is 16 residues. CDR3 nucleotide sequence: TGTGCCAGCAGTTTAGGTTCCCAGGGGGGAAGGGATGGCTACACCTTC. It encodes CASSLGSQGGRDGYTF.

The V gene is TRBV9, the J gene TRBJ2-1, with a possible D match to TRBD2 (6 bases). Trimming left V 0 bases short and J 4 bases short, with 14 bases between. Germline CDR1 SGDLS, CDR2 YYNGEE. This CDR3 contains 16 residues. The CDR3 is CASSVGGARIYNEQFF. CDR3 DNA sequence: TGTGCCAGCAGCGTAGGCGGGGCGAGAATTTACAATGAGCAGTTCTTC.

This chain joins TRBV3-1 and TRBJ1-1; 7 positions agree with TRBD1. This CDR3 is built from 15 residues. Per the germline V gene, CDR1 is LGHDT and CDR2 is YNNKEL (reference sequence). V gave up 5 bases and J gave up 3 bases; unmatched junction bases: 9. In DNA form, the CDR3 reads TGTGCCAGCAGCTTCACCGGGACAGCCCACACTGAAGCTTTCTTT. It encodes CASSFTGTAHTEAFF. Full variable domain (outside the CDR3, taken from reference TRBV3-1 and TRBJ1-1): DTAVSQTPKYLVTQMGNDKSIKCEQNLGHDTMYWYKQDSKKFLKIMFSYNNKELIINETVPNRFSPKSPDKAHLNLHINSLELGDSAVYFCASSFTGTAHTEAFFGQGTRLTVV.

This rearrangement joins TRBV6-6 to TRBJ1-1; 7 bases are shared with TRBD1. Germline V gene sequence: CDR1 MNHNY, CDR2 SVGAGI (reference sequence). The CDR3 consists of 15 residues. J gave up 0 bases and V 3 bases, and 4 bases lay outside the gene matches. The CDR3 is CASSYKGAMNTEAFF. CDR3 DNA sequence: TGTGCCAGCAGTTATAAGGGGGCCATGAACACTGAAGCTTTCTTT.

The chain joins TRBV10-3 to TRBJ2-1; tentatively, D is TRBD2 (6 bases). Germline V gene sequence: CDR1 ENHRY, CDR2 SYGVKD. V lost 6 bases and J lost 7, with 16 bases in between. The CDR3 has 14 amino acids. CDR3 residues: CAIRGAGSRNEQFF. The CDR3 DNA sequence: TGTGCCATCAGGGGCGCGGGGAGTCGGAATGAGCAGTTCTTC.

V and J are TRBV25-1 and TRBJ1-2; no definite D call. Germline V CDR1 and CDR2: MGHDK, SYGVNS. The CDR3 has 12 residues. The ends were cut back, 10 bases at V and 8 bases at J, with 17 bases in the middle. The CDR3 loop is CATRGVLSGYTF. DNA of the CDR3: TGTGCCACCAGAGGAGTCTTGAGCGGCTACACCTTC.

The chain employs TRBV7-8 and TRBJ2-1, with D uncertain. V was trimmed by 5 bases and J by 2 bases, leaving 19 bases between them. Germline V gene lookup returns CDR1 SGHVS and CDR2 FQNEAQ. The CDR3 is made up of 17 amino acids. This chain's CDR3 is CASSPLGEASPYNEQFF. CDR3 in DNA: TGTGCCAGCAGCCCCCTTGGAGAAGCGTCCCCCTACAATGAGCAGTTCTTC.